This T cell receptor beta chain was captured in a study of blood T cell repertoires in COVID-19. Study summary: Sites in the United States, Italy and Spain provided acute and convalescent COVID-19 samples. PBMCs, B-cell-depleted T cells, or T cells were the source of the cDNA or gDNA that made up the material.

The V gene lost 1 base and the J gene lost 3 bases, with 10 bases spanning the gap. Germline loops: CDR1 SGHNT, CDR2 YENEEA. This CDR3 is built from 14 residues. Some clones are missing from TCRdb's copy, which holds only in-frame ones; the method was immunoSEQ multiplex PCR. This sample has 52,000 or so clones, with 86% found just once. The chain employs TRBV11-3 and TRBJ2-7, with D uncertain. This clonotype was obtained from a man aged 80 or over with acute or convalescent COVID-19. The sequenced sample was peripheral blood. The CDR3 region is CASSLGRANYEQYF. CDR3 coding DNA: TGTGCCAGCAGCTTAGGTAGAGCAAACTACGAGCAGTACTTC.